Listed here are 28 T cell receptor beta chains from one sample, sequenced in a study of shared clonotypes between healthy human individuals. CD45RO-negative cells were positively selected for CCR7, leaving out terminally differentiated effector memory CD45RA+ cells. Assay used: immunoSEQ multiplex PCR; TCRdb lists only in-frame clones, some missing. The sample holds about 2.1 million clones, around 93% seen once. Sequencing was done on a sample of naive CD8+ T cells from PBMCs. Receptors were obtained from a man aged 18 to 30 in good health. Some clones in this sample may be carry-over from other donors' samples.

As for this clone: This CDR3 is also generated by other DNA sequences in the sample. The J gene is TRBJ1-2, the V gene TRBV27; D perhaps matches TRBD1 (6 bases). Germline V gives CDR1 MNHEY, CDR2 SMNVEV (reference sequence). This CDR3 has 13 residues. Trimming removed 5 bases at V and 4 bases at J, with 11 bases between. The CDR3 DNA sequence: TGTGCCAGCAGTCTACAGGGAACCTATGGCTACACCTTC. It specifies CASSLQGTYGYTF.

Details on this clone: One end of the junction is discordant with germline, which a read error may explain. The chain carries TRBV4-1 and TRBJ2-7, with 13 bases aligning to TRBD2. CDR1 and CDR2 (germline): MGHRA, YSYEKL. CDR3 length: 12 residues. CDR3 coding DNA: TGCGCCAGCAGCCAGGGGACTAGCGGGATTCACTTC. Protein sequence: CASSQGTSGIHF.

The chain recombines TRBV27 with TRBJ2-1; 11 positions match TRBD2. J gave up 10 bases and V 4 bases, and 12 bases lay outside the gene matches. Germline values: CDR1 MNHEY, CDR2 SMNVEV (reference sequence). The CDR3 totals 16 residues. The CDR3, as DNA: TGTGCCAGCAGTTCGCCGGGACTAGCGGAGGGGAGGGAGCAGTTCTTC. The encoded protein is CASSSPGLAEGREQFF.

The gene calls are TRBV28 and TRBJ1-4, with D possibly matching TRBD1 (5 bases). Between the trimmed V and J ends, which lost 2 bases and 6 bases, there was a span of 10 bases. CDR1 and CDR2 (germline): MDHEN, SYDVKM. The CDR3 is 14 amino acids. CDR3 loop: CASSLGLGDEKLFF. The DNA of the CDR3 is TGTGCCAGCAGTTTAGGTTTGGGGGATGAAAAACTGTTTTTT.

On this clone itself: The sample holds other DNA sequences that translate to the same CDR3. The chain recombines TRBV27 with TRBJ2-7; the match to TRBD1 covers 8 bases. Germline V gene sequence: CDR1 MNHEY, CDR2 SMNVEV (reference sequence). The V segment lost 5 bases and the J segment 0 bases; nucleotides outside the gene matches: 3. The CDR3 length is 14 residues. DNA of the CDR3: TGTGCCAGCAGTGGGACAGGCAGCTCCTACGAGCAGTACTTC. As protein: CASSGTGSSYEQYF.

The chain joins TRBV7-9 to TRBJ2-2; D could derive from TRBD1 or TRBD2 (7 bases each). The CDR3 covers 17 residues. The germline CDR1 and CDR2 sequences are SEHNR and FQNEAQ (reference sequence). The germline V and J ends were trimmed by 6 bases and 4 bases, with 21 bases remaining between them. This CDR3 is CASSLLGQPGGTGELFF. The CDR3 DNA reads as TGTGCCAGCAGTTTACTGGGACAGCCGGGGGGCACCGGGGAGCTGTTTTTT.

V and J are TRBV6-1 and TRBJ1-2; 7 bases fit TRBD1. After removal of 1 base from V and 5 bases from J, the junction contained 7 bases not matched to a gene. Germline CDR1 MNHNS, CDR2 SASEGT. CDR3 length: 15 amino acids. Here the CDR3 reads CASSEGEGAGYGYTF. CDR3 DNA: TGTGCCAGCAGTGAAGGGGAGGGGGCGGGGTATGGCTACACCTTC.

This clone appeared a few times. The chain carries TRBV29-1 and TRBJ2-1; perhaps TRBD1 as D (6 bases). The length of the CDR3 is 17 residues. Germline CDR1 and CDR2: SQVTM and ANQGSEA. Trimming removed 7 bases at V and 4 bases at J, with 26 bases between. CDR3 in DNA: TGCAGCGCCCAAATACCCACAGGGCCACGCACATACAATGAGCAGTTCTTC. Its translation is CSAQIPTGPRTYNEQFF.

The V call is TRBV4-1, the J call TRBJ1-3, with unresolved D. The germline CDR1 and CDR2 sequences are MGHRA and YSYEKL. This CDR3 region has 16 residues. The germline V and J ends were trimmed by 0 bases and 0 bases, with 9 bases remaining between them. CDR3 in amino acids: CASSQDQTLSGNTIYF. For the CDR3, the DNA is TGCGCCAGCAGCCAAGATCAGACCCTCTCTGGAAACACCATATATTTT.

The chain employs TRBV27 and TRBJ2-5, with D maybe TRBD1 (8 bases). Germline V gene sequence: CDR1 MNHEY, CDR2 SMNVEV (reference sequence). CDR3 length: 18 residues. V lost 1 base and J 5 bases, leaving 23 bases between the germline ends. The CDR3 nucleotides read TGTGCCAGCAGTTTATTGGGAGGGCAGGGGGCGATTTTGGAGACCCAGTACTTC. Its protein is CASSLLGGQGAILETQYF.

V and J are TRBV9 and TRBJ1-2; D unclear. The germline CDR1 and CDR2 sequences are SGDLS and YYNGEE. The V end was cut by 3 bases, the J end by 9 bases, with 12 bases between. CDR3 length: 12 amino acids. DNA for the CDR3: TGTGCCAGCAGCGCTTCCCGCTCGCGCTACACCTTC. Its translation: CASSASRSRYTF.

This clone showed up just once. CDR3 nucleotide sequence: TGTGCCAGCAGTTCGTCGCTCTGGGGTAGGGAGCAGTACTTC. Its protein is CASSSSLWGREQYF. The chain links TRBV27 to TRBJ2-7; D not certain. The CDR3 runs 14 residues. Deletions cut 4 bases from V and 7 bases from J, with 17 bases between. Germline V gives CDR1 MNHEY, CDR2 SMNVEV (reference sequence).

V gene TRBV7-9 combines with J gene TRBJ2-5; D not certain. V lost 3 bases and J 2 bases, leaving 13 bases between the germline ends. CDR1 is SEHNR, CDR2 FQNEAQ, per germline (reference sequence). The CDR3 runs 15 residues. CDR3 sequence: CASSLSGAPQETQYF. DNA of the CDR3: TGTGCCAGCAGCTTGTCAGGAGCACCACAAGAGACCCAGTACTTC.

The chain combines TRBV28 with TRBJ2-7, with D possibly being TRBD2 (5 bases). Germline V gives CDR1 MDHEN, CDR2 SYDVKM. Deletions cut 7 bases from V and 6 bases from J, with 19 bases between. The CDR3 loop spans 14 amino acids. CDR3 sequence: CASIEDPGVGEQYF. CDR3 nucleotide sequence: TGTGCCAGCATCGAGGACCCCGGGGTTGGCGAGCAGTACTTC. The variable domain in full, completed from reference TRBV28 and TRBJ2-7, reads DVKVTQSSRYLVKRTGEKVFLECVQDMDHENMFWYRQDPGLGLRLIYFSYDVKMKEKGDIPEGYSVSREKKERFSLILESASTNQTSMYLCASIEDPGVGEQYFGPGTRLTVT.

V gene TRBV27 combines with J gene TRBJ2-1; 10 bases match TRBD2. V lost 8 bases to trimming and J lost 5 bases; unmatched junction nucleotides: 0. Per germline, CDR1 MNHEY and CDR2 SMNVEV (reference sequence). CDR3 size: 12 residues. The CDR3 nucleotides read TGTGCCAGCCTAGCGGGAGACAATGAGCAGTTCTTC. It translates to CASLAGDNEQFF.

V gene TRBV5-1 combines with J gene TRBJ1-1; D gene uncertain. Trimming stripped 3 bases from V and 3 bases from J, with 21 bases between. The CDR3 runs to 17 residues. Germline V gene sequence: CDR1 SGHRS, CDR2 YFSETQ. The CDR3 DNA reads TGCGCCAGCAGCTCCCTGATGGTAGAGATTAGGGACACTGAAGCTTTCTTT. Protein product: CASSSLMVEIRDTEAFF.

Remarks on this clone: This CDR3 is also generated by other DNA sequences in the sample. The CDR3 protein is CASSQGQGSRYEQYF. The CDR3 DNA follows: TGCGCCAGCAGCCAAGGACAGGGTTCAAGGTACGAGCAGTACTTC. The chain combines TRBV4-1 with TRBJ2-7, with 7 bases aligning to TRBD1. The CDR3 spans 15 residues. V gave up 1 base and J gave up 4 bases; unmatched junction bases: 7. CDR1 is MGHRA and CDR2 is YSYEKL in the germline V gene.

The chain recombines TRBV30 with TRBJ1-1; D ambiguous. This CDR3 comprises 12 residues. Germline lookup yields CDR1 GTSNPN and CDR2 SVGIG (reference sequence). The CDR3 reads CAVSQVGVGAFF. The CDR3 coding sequence is TGTGCTGTAAGCCAGGTTGGGGTAGGGGCTTTCTTT.

The table lists this clone with a count of one. V and J are TRBV27 and TRBJ2-1, with a tentative D call TRBD2 (6 bases). Germline V gives CDR1 MNHEY, CDR2 SMNVEV (reference sequence). The CDR3 length is 15 residues. V was trimmed by 7 bases and J by 4 bases, leaving 17 bases between them. DNA for the CDR3: TGTGCCAGCACCCCGGGAGCACGGGGGTACAATGAGCAGTTCTTC. Protein: CASTPGARGYNEQFF.

V is TRBV4-1 and J is TRBJ2-3, with TRBD2 as a possible D gene (6 bases). The CDR3 is 16 amino acids. CDR1 is MGHRA, CDR2 YSYEKL, per germline. Trimming cost V 1 base and J 4 bases, with 15 bases left between them. CDR3 sequence reads: CASSQGRLGEADTQYF. CDR3 sequence (DNA): TGCGCCAGCAGCCAAGGTAGACTTGGGGAGGCAGATACGCAGTATTTT.

V usage is TRBV2 and J usage is TRBJ2-7; 13 bases map to TRBD2. The ends lost 3 bases at V and 5 bases at J; junction bases unmatched: 7. This CDR3 contains 16 residues. Germline CDR1 SNHLY, CDR2 FYNNEI. CDR3 DNA sequence: TGTGCCAGCAGTGATCCTGGACTAGCGGGAGCCCACGAGCAGTACTTC. It is translated as CASSDPGLAGAHEQYF.

About this clone itself: The identical CDR3 is also encoded by other nucleotide sequences in the sample. The rearrangement joins TRBV9 to TRBJ2-7; D unclear. This CDR3 is 14 amino acids long. Germline CDR1 SGDLS, CDR2 YYNGEE. The V end was cut by 1 base, the J end by 0 bases, with 8 bases between. The CDR3 loop reads CASSVTGSSYEQYF. Here the CDR3 DNA reads TGTGCCAGCAGCGTAACCGGAAGCTCCTACGAGCAGTACTTC.

The J gene is TRBJ1-4, the V gene TRBV27; D might be TRBD1 (5 bases). The CDR3 is made up of 15 amino acids. Germline loops: CDR1 MNHEY, CDR2 SMNVEV (reference sequence). Trimming shortened V by 5 bases and J by 5 bases, and 15 bases separated the two germline ends. The DNA of the CDR3 is TGTGCCAGCAGTGTTTATGGGACTGCAAATGAAAAACTGTTTTTT. It yields the protein CASSVYGTANEKLFF. Supplemented by reference TRBV27 and TRBJ1-4, the full variable domain reads EAQVTQNPRYLITVTGKKLTVTCSQNMNHEYMSWYRQDPGLGLRQIYYSMNVEVTDKGDVPEGYKVSRKEKRNFPLILESPSPNQTSLYFCASSVYGTANEKLFFGSGTQLSVL.

The rearrangement joins TRBV30 to TRBJ2-5; D tentatively reads TRBD1 or TRBD2 (5 bases each). The CDR3 extends over 13 amino acids. CDR1 and CDR2 from the germline V gene are GTSNPN and SVGIG (reference sequence). The CDR3 protein is CARGSGFQETQYF. CDR3 in DNA: TGTGCTAGGGGCAGCGGATTCCAAGAGACCCAGTACTTC.

The rearrangement uses TRBV16 and TRBJ2-7; TRBD1 aligns across 8 bases. Germline CDR1 is KGHSY and CDR2 is FQNENV. CDR3 size: 14 residues. V trimming: 5 bases; J trimming: 3 bases; junction bases outside the gene matches: 6. Here the CDR3 DNA reads TGTGCCAGCAGCTCGAGGACAGGGTTCTACGAGCAGTACTTC. Amino acid sequence: CASSSRTGFYEQYF.

V and J are TRBV9 and TRBJ1-2; TRBD1 matches at 7 bases. J lost 3 bases, V lost 3 bases, and 11 bases had no gene match. Germline V gives CDR1 SGDLS, CDR2 YYNGEE. This CDR3 contains 16 residues. The CDR3 DNA sequence: TGTGCCAGCAGCGGAATGACTCGGGACAGAGACTATGGCTACACCTTC. Amino acids: CASSGMTRDRDYGYTF.

This rearrangement joins TRBV28 to TRBJ2-5, with 9 bases matching TRBD2. The CDR3 is 16 amino acids. The trim removed 2 bases at V and 0 bases at J, leaving 4 bases unmatched. Germline V gene sequence: CDR1 MDHEN, CDR2 SYDVKM. For the CDR3, the DNA is TGTGCCAGCAGTTTAAGGGCGGGAGGGTACCAAGAGACCCAGTACTTC. The encoded protein is CASSLRAGGYQETQYF.

V and J are TRBV7-8 and TRBJ1-5; the D gene is possibly TRBD1 (6 bases). Germline CDR1 and CDR2: SGHVS and FQNEAQ. The CDR3 spans 13 residues. V lost 5 bases and J 5 bases, leaving 10 bases between the germline ends. The CDR3: CASSHRVDQPQHF. The CDR3 bases are TGTGCCAGCAGCCACAGGGTGGATCAGCCCCAGCATTTT. Complete variable domain (other parts from reference TRBV7-8 and TRBJ1-5): GAGVSQSPRYKVAKRGQDVALRCDPISGHVSLFWYQQALGQGPEFLTYFQNEAQLDKSGLPSDRFFAERPEGSVSTLKIQRTQQEDSAVYLCASSHRVDQPQHFGDGTRLSIL.